A single sample gave rise to the 25 T cell receptor beta chains below, sequenced in a study of control samples from healthy donors and cancer patients. Repertoires were generated with immunoSEQ multiplex PCR, while TCRdb's copy carries only in-frame clones and drops some. The sample lists around 93,000 clones; more than 90% were seen once. Sequenced sample: blood. These receptors were obtained from a human donor in good health. The donor label of this sample is uncertain.

This chain connects TRBV13 to TRBJ2-1; D is uncertain. The CDR3 consists of 15 residues. V shed 1 base and J shed 0 bases, with 7 bases lying between them. Germline V CDR1 and CDR2: PRHDT, FYEKMQ (reference sequence). In nucleotides, the CDR3 is TGTGCCAGCAGCTTAGAGAAGAGCTCCTACAATGAGCAGTTCTTC. Its translation: CASSLEKSSYNEQFF.

The table lists this clone with a count of one. V is TRBV6-5 and J is TRBJ2-3; D is undetermined. The CDR3 has 15 residues. Germline V gene lookup returns CDR1 MNHEY and CDR2 SVGAGI. The V end lost 6 bases, the J end lost 0 bases, and 13 bases lay between the germline ends. CDR3 nucleotides: TGTGCCAGCAGCCTAAGGGCATATAGCACAGATACGCAGTATTTT. It codes for CASSLRAYSTDTQYF.

The rearrangement uses TRBV5-4 and TRBJ1-2, with D uncertain. The CDR3 has 13 amino acids. The V end lost 0 bases, the J end lost 4 bases, and 7 bases lay between the germline ends. The germline V gene has CDR1 SGHNT and CDR2 YYREEE (reference sequence). CDR3: CASSLETFYGYTF. In DNA, the CDR3 is TGTGCCAGCAGCTTGGAAACTTTCTATGGCTACACCTTC.

The rearrangement joins TRBV5-1 to TRBJ1-2, with a weak D call TRBD1 (6 bases). Trimming took off 2 bases at V and 4 bases at J, with 15 bases between the two ends. Germline CDR1 and CDR2: SGHRS and YFSETQ. The CDR3 has 15 amino acids. The CDR3 bases are TGCGCCAGCAGCTTAGACCGGGACACCGCCTATGGCTACACCTTC. Encoded protein: CASSLDRDTAYGYTF.

The chain joins TRBV12-5 to TRBJ1-1; D is uncertain. The CDR3 is 14 amino acids. Germline V CDR1 and CDR2: LGHNT, FRNRAP. V was pared by 1 base and J by 1 base, with 7 bases between. The CDR3 spells CASGLAQQNTEAFF. The CDR3, as DNA: TGTGCTAGTGGTTTGGCCCAACAGAACACTGAAGCTTTCTTT. Filled out from reference TRBV12-5 and TRBJ1-1, the complete variable domain reads DARVTQTPRHKVTEMGQEVTMRCQPILGHNTVFWYRQTMMQGLELLAYFRNRAPLDDSGMPKDRFSAEMPDATLATLKIQPSEPRDSAVYFCASGLAQQNTEAFFGQGTRLTVV.

The chain couples TRBV6-5 to TRBJ1-2; 12 nucleotides line up with TRBD1. Germline V gives CDR1 MNHEY, CDR2 SVGAGI. The CDR3 consists of 14 residues. The V segment lost 6 bases and the J segment 4 bases; nucleotides outside the gene matches: 3. The CDR3 is CASSGGQGAYGYTF. The CDR3 bases are TGTGCCAGCAGCGGGGGACAGGGGGCCTATGGCTACACCTTC.

V is TRBV11-2 and J is TRBJ2-3; D possibly matches TRBD1 or TRBD2 (5 bases each). CDR1 and CDR2 from the germline V gene are SGHAT and FQNNGV. V shed 6 bases and J shed 4 bases, with 17 bases lying between them. The CDR3 runs 15 residues. The CDR3 reads CASRPGPLVSDTQYF. CDR3 DNA sequence: TGTGCCAGCAGGCCGGGACCCCTCGTTTCAGATACGCAGTATTTT.

The table lists this clone with a count of one. The CDR3 loop is CAWSADTKETQYF. The CDR3 DNA is TGTGCCTGGAGTGCGGACACTAAAGAGACCCAGTACTTC. This chain connects TRBV30 to TRBJ2-5; TRBD1 might be the D (5 bases). The CDR3 has 13 amino acids. The germline CDR1 and CDR2 sequences are GTSNPN and SVGIG (reference sequence). V was shortened by 1 base and J by 3 bases, with 9 bases between the two germline ends.

The chain employs TRBV10-1 and TRBJ1-4, with D unclear. The CDR3 extends over 12 amino acids. Germline loops: CDR1 WNHNN, CDR2 SYGVQD (reference sequence). V shed 11 bases and J shed 8 bases, with 15 bases lying between them. CDR3 nucleotide sequence: TGCGCCCGACGAGGGAGGGAGGAAAAACTGTTTTTT. Translating it yields CARRGREEKLFF.

CDR3 sequence: CASSSISLRDSNYGYTF. The CDR3, as DNA: TGTGCCAGCAGCTCTATATCCCTAAGGGACAGCAACTATGGCTACACCTTC. The rearrangement joins TRBV11-2 to TRBJ1-2; 7 positions agree with TRBD1. Germline V gene data show CDR1 as SGHAT and CDR2 as FQNNGV. This CDR3 region has 17 residues. Trimming removed 4 bases from V and 2 bases from J; junction bases left unmatched: 13.

The chain employs TRBV6-4 and TRBJ2-3; 11 bases fit TRBD2. The CDR3 contains 15 residues. Germline V lookup: CDR1 MRHNA, CDR2 SNTAGT. V lost 4 bases to trimming and J lost 2 bases; unmatched junction nucleotides: 2. DNA for the CDR3: TGTGCCAGCAGTGTTAGCGGGGGGGCCACAGATACGCAGTATTTT. It codes for CASSVSGGATDTQYF.

This chain connects TRBV10-3 to TRBJ1-2, with 7 bases that match TRBD1. The CDR3 contains 13 residues. Trimming at V came to 5 bases and at J to 5 bases, leaving 5 bases not matched to a gene. Germline V lookup: CDR1 ENHRY, CDR2 SYGVKD. Written as DNA, the CDR3 is TGTGCCATCAGTACCGGGACAGAATATGGCTACACCTTC. Translated: CAISTGTEYGYTF.

The chain combines TRBV6-5 with TRBJ1-2; D uncertain. The germline V gene encodes CDR1 MNHEY and CDR2 SVGAGI. V dropped 5 bases and J dropped 3 bases, with 10 bases sitting between them. CDR3 length: 13 amino acids. The CDR3 loop is CASSRSGDYGYTF. The CDR3 nucleotides read TGTGCCAGCAGTAGAAGTGGGGACTATGGCTACACCTTC.

The chain joins TRBV4-1 to TRBJ2-5; D gene ambiguous. V lost 0 bases, J lost 4 bases, and 9 bases lay in between. The CDR3 consists of 14 residues. CDR1 is MGHRA and CDR2 is YSYEKL in the germline V gene. Here the CDR3 reads CASSQDGFTETQYF. The CDR3 DNA sequence: TGCGCCAGCAGCCAAGACGGGTTTACAGAGACCCAGTACTTC.

The chain recombines TRBV2 with TRBJ1-3, with D possibly TRBD1 on 5 matching bases. The V gene lost 0 bases and the J gene lost 0 bases, with 15 bases spanning the gap. The CDR3 runs 18 residues. The germline CDR1 and CDR2 sequences are SNHLY and FYNNEI. The CDR3 bases are TGTGCCAGCAGTGAAGCGGCCTTCGGGGGAGACTCTGGAAACACCATATATTTT. Translating gives CASSEAAFGGDSGNTIYF.

This clone appeared a single time. The chain employs TRBV24-1 and TRBJ2-7, with D perhaps TRBD1 (5 bases). Trimming cost V 1 base and J 3 bases, with 15 bases left between them. The germline CDR1 and CDR2 sequences are KGHDR and SFDVKD. The CDR3 is made up of 16 amino acids. The CDR3 sequence is CATSDFKGEAHYEQYV. For the CDR3, the DNA is TGTGCCACCAGTGATTTCAAAGGGGAAGCTCACTACGAGCAGTACGTC.

V is TRBV6-5 and J is TRBJ2-5; TRBD2 is a possible D gene (5 bases). V gave up 0 bases and J gave up 5 bases, with 13 bases separating them. This CDR3 contains 15 residues. Germline values: CDR1 MNHEY, CDR2 SVGAGI. The CDR3 reads CASSYSNSGEETQYF. The CDR3 DNA follows: TGTGCCAGCAGTTACTCGAATTCCGGGGAGGAGACCCAGTACTTC.

The V and J genes are TRBV2 and TRBJ2-6, with D unclear. V lost 2 bases and J 4 bases, leaving 6 bases between the germline ends. Per germline, CDR1 SNHLY and CDR2 FYNNEI. This CDR3 has 14 residues. For the CDR3, the DNA is TGTGCCAGCAGTGAACTCATCGGGGCCAACGTCCTGACTTTC. As protein: CASSELIGANVLTF. The full variable domain, completed using reference TRBV2 and TRBJ2-6, is EPEVTQTPSHQVTQMGQEVILRCVPISNHLYFYWYRQILGQKVEFLVSFYNNEISEKSEIFDDQFSVERPDGSNFTLKIRSTKLEDSAMYFCASSELIGANVLTFGAGSRLTVL.

V gene TRBV27 combines with J gene TRBJ1-1; 8 bases agree with TRBD1. Germline CDR1 reads MNHEY; CDR2 reads SMNVEV (reference sequence). This CDR3 is 15 amino acids long. With 3 bases clipped from V and 4 bases from J, the junction kept 7 bases outside the gene matches. The CDR3 protein is CASSLRRTGSTEAFF. The CDR3 nucleotides read TGTGCCAGCAGTTTGAGGAGGACAGGGAGCACTGAAGCTTTCTTT.

The CDR3 nucleotides read TGTGCCAGCAGTTACGGCGGGACAGGTGAGCAGTACGTC. It encodes CASSYGGTGEQYV. The rearrangement uses TRBV6-2 or TRBV6-3 and TRBJ2-7, with 8 bases identical to TRBD1. Germline V gene sequence: CDR1 MNHEY, CDR2 SVGEGT. There are 13 residues in the CDR3. V gave up 2 bases and J gave up 7 bases; unmatched junction bases: 4.

The chain recombines TRBV19 with TRBJ1-2; maybe TRBD1 (5 bases). The germline gives CDR1 LNHDA, CDR2 SQIVND (reference sequence). Trimming shortened V by 5 bases and J by 8 bases, and 18 bases separated the two germline ends. The CDR3 runs to 14 residues. The CDR3 sequence: CASSLFSQGGGYTF. In DNA form, the CDR3 reads TGTGCCAGTAGTCTTTTCTCCCAGGGAGGAGGCTACACCTTC.

CDR3: CASSPGQGGLGSEAFF. The CDR3 DNA reads TGTGCCAGCTCACCGGGACAGGGGGGCCTAGGGTCTGAAGCTTTCTTT. V and J are TRBV18 and TRBJ1-1; 11 positions match TRBD1. The germline gives CDR1 KGHSH, CDR2 LQKENI. The J segment lost 6 bases and the V segment lost 3 bases, leaving 9 bases of the junction unmatched. This CDR3 is 16 amino acids long.

The rearrangement uses TRBV7-2 and TRBJ1-5; 9 bases line up with TRBD1. CDR3 length: 15 residues. Germline V gene data show CDR1 as SGHTA and CDR2 as FQGNSA. The V and J ends lost 5 bases and 12 bases, in that order; junction bases with no gene match: 14. CDR3 nucleotide sequence: TGTGCCAGCAGCCGGAAACCGGGACAGGGAGTTCGCCAGCATTTT. This sequence encodes CASSRKPGQGVRQHF.

This sequence joins TRBV7-2 and TRBJ1-6; TRBD1 matches at 8 bases. Trimming took 5 bases from V and 9 from J; bases not matched to a gene: 9. The CDR3 extends over 15 amino acids. Germline V gene data show CDR1 as SGHTA and CDR2 as FQGNSA. For the CDR3, the DNA is TGTGCCAGCAGCGGTCAAGGGACAGGACTTTCACCCCTCCACTTT. Translating gives CASSGQGTGLSPLHF. Filled out from reference TRBV7-2 and TRBJ1-6, the complete variable domain reads GAGVSQSPSNKVTEKGKDVELRCDPISGHTALYWYRQSLGQGLEFLIYFQGNSAPDKSGLPSDRFSAERTGGSVSTLTIQRTQQEDSAVYLCASSGQGTGLSPLHFGNGTRLTVT.

Written as DNA, the CDR3 is TGCGCCAGCAGCCAAGGTTCGGGGTCCCTTTACGGCTACACCTTC. Translating it yields CASSQGSGSLYGYTF. The chain joins TRBV4-1 to TRBJ1-2; no firm D call. The CDR3 covers 15 residues. Trimming cost V 1 base and J 8 bases, with 17 bases left between them. Germline V gene data show CDR1 as MGHRA and CDR2 as YSYEKL.